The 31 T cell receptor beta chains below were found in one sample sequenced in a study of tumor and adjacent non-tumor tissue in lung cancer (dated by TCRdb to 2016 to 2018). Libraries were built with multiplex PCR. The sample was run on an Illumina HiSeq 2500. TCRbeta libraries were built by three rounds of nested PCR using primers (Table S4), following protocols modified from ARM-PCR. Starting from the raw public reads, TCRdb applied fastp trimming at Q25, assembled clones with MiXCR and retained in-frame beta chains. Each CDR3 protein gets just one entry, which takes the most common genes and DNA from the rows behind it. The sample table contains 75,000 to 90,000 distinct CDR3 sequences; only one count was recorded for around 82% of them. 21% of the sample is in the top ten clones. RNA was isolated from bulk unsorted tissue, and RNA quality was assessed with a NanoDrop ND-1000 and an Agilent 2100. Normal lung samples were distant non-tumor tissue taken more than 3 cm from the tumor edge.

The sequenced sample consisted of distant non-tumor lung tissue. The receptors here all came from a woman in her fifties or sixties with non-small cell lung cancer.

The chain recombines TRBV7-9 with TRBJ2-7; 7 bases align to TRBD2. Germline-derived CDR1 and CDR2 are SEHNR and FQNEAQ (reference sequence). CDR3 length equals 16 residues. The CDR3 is CANSLSRDYPSYEQYV. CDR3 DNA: TGTGCCAACAGCTTAAGTCGGGACTACCCCTCCTACGAGCAGTACGTC.

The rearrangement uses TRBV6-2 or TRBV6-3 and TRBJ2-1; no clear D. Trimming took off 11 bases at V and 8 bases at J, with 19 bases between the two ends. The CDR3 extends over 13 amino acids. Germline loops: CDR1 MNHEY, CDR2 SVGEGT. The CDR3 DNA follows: TGTGCCGGCACCGAAGGGTTGCCAGATGAGCAGTTCTTC. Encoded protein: CAGTEGLPDEQFF.

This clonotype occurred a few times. The DNA of the CDR3 is TGTGCCAGCAGCCCGTCAGGGGGTAGGGACGAGCAGTACTTC. Translation: CASSPSGGRDEQYF. The genes are TRBV4-2 and TRBJ2-7; 7 bases match TRBD1. Germline CDR1 is LGHNA and CDR2 is YNFKEQ. This CDR3 is 14 amino acids long. V lost 4 bases to trimming and J lost 5 bases; unmatched junction nucleotides: 8.

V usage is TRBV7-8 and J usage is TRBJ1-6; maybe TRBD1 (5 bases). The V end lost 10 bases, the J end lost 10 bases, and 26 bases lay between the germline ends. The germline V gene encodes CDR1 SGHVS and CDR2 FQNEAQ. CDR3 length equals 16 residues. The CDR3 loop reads CANSPVSKGLSSPLHF. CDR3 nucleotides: TGTGCCAACAGTCCCGTTTCCAAGGGGCTAAGCTCACCCCTCCACTTT. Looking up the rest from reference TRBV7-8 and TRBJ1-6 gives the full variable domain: GAGVSQSPRYKVAKRGQDVALRCDPISGHVSLFWYQQALGQGPEFLTYFQNEAQLDKSGLPSDRFFAERPEGSVSTLKIQRTQQEDSAVYLCANSPVSKGLSSPLHFGNGTRLTVT.

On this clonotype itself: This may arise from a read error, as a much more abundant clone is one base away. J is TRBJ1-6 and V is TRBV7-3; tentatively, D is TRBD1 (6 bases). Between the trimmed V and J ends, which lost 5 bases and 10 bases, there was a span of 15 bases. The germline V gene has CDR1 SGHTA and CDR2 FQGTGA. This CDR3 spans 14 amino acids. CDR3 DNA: TGTGCCAGCAGCAGCAGGGCCCAGGGGTCACCCCTCCACTTT. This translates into CASSSRAQGSPLHF.

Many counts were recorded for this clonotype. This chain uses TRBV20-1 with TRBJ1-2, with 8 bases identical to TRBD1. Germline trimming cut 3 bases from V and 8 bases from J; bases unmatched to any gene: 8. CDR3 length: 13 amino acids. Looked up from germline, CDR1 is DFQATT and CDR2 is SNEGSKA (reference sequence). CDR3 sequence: CSARPGQGEGYTF. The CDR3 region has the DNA TGCAGTGCTAGGCCCGGACAGGGAGAAGGCTACACCTTC.

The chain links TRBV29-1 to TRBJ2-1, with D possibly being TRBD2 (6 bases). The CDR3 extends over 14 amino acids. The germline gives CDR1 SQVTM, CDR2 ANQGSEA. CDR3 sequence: CGASSRRAGDEQFF. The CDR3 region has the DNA TGCGGCGCATCGAGCAGGAGGGCCGGGGATGAGCAGTTCTTC.

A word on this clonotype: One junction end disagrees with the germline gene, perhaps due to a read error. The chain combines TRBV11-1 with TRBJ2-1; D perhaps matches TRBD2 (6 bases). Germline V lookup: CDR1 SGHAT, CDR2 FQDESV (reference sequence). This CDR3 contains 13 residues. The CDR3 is CANSAADYNGQFF. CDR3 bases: TGTGCCAACAGTGCCGCGGACTACAATGGGCAGTTCTTC.

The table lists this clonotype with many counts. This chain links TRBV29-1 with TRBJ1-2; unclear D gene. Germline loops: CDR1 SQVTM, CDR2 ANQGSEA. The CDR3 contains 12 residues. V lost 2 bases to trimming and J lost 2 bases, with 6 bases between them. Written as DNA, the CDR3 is TGCAGCGTTGAAAAGGAAAACTATGGCTACACCTTC. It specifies CSVEKENYGYTF.

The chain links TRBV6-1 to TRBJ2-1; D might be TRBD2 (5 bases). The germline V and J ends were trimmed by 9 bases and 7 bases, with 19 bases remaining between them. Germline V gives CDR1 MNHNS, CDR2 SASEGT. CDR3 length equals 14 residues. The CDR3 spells CASSSRIEGNEQFF. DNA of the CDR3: TGTGCCAGTAGTAGCCGGATAGAGGGTAATGAGCAGTTCTTC.

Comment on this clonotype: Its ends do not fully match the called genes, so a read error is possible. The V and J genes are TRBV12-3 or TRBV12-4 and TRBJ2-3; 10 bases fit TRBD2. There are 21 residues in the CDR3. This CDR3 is CASSLGSASGSTDPNLDTQYF. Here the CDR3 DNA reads TGTGCCAGTAGTTTAGGGTCAGCTAGCGGGAGTACAGACCCGAATCTAGATACGCAGTATTTT.

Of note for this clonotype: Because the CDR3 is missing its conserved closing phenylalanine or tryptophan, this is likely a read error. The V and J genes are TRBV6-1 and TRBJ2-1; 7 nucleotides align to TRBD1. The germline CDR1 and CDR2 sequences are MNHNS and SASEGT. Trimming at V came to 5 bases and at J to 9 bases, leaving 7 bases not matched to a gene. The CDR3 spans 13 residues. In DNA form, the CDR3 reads TGTGCCAGCAGTAACCACAGGGGAAGTGAGCAGTTCTTA. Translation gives CASSNHRGSEQFL.

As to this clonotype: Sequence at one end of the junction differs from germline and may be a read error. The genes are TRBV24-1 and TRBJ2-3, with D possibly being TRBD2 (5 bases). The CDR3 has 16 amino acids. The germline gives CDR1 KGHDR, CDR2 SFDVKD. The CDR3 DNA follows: TGTGCCAACAGTGAGCCCTTGGCAGGAGGCGCAGATACGCAGTATTTT. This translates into CANSEPLAGGADTQYF.

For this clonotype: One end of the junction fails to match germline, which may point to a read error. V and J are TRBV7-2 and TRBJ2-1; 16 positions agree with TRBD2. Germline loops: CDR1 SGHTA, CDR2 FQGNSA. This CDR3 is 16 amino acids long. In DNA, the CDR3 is TGTGCCAGCAGCGCGACGGGACTAGCGGGAGGGCTTGAGAAGTTCTTC. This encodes CASSATGLAGGLEKFF.

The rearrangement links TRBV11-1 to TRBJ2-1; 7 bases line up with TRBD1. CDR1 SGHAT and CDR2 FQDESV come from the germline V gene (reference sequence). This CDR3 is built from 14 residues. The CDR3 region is CDRSVRGGRYEQFF. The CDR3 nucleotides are TGTGACAGAAGCGTAAGAGGGGGCCGGTATGAGCAGTTCTTC.

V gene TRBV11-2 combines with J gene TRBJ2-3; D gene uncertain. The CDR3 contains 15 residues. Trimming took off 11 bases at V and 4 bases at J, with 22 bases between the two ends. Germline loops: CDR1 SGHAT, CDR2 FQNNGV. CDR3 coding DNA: TGTGCCTGCTGCTTAGGTTCATTTAGCCCAGATACGCAGTATTTT. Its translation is CACCLGSFSPDTQYF.

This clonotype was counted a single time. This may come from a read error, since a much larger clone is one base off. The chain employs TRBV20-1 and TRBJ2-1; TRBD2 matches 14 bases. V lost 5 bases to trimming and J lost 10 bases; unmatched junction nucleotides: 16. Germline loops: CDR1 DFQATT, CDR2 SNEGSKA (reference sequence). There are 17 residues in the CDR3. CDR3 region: CSAEPLRLAGGPGEQFF. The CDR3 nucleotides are TGCAGTGCTGAACCCCTCCGACTAGCGGGAGGGCCCGGGGAGCAGTTCTTC.

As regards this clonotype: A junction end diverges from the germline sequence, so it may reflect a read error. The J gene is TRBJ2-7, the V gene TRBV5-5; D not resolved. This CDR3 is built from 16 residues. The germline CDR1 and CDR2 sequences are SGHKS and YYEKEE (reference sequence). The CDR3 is CASRFSIFGRAYEQHF. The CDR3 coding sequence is TGTGCCAGCAGGTTCTCCATTTTCGGTAGAGCCTACGAGCAGCACTTC.

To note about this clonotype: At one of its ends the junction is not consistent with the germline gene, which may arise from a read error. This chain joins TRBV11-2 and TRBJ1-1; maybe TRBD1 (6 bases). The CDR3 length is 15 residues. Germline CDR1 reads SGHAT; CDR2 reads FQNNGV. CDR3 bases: TGTACCAGCAGCTTAGGACCGGGGGCGAACAATGAAGCTTTCTTT. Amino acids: CTSSLGPGANNEAFF.

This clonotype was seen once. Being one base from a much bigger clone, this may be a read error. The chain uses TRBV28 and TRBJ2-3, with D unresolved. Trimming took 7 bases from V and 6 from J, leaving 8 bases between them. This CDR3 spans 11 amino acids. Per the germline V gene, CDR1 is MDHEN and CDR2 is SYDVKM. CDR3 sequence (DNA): TGTGCCAGCAAACAAGTGGATACGCAGTATTTT. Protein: CASKQVDTQYF.

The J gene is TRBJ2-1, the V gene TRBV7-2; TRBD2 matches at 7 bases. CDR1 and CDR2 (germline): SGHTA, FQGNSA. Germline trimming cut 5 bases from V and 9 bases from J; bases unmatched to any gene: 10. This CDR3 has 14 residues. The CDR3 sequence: CASSPPLSGGEQFF. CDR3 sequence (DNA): TGTGCCAGCAGCCCCCCGCTGTCGGGAGGTGAGCAGTTCTTC.

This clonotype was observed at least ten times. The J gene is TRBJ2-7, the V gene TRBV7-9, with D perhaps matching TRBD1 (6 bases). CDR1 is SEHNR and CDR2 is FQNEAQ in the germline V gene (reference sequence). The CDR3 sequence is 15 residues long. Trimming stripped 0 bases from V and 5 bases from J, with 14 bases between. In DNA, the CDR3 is TGTGCCAGCAGCTTAGCGCTACCAGGGGCCGACGAGCAGTACTTC. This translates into CASSLALPGADEQYF.

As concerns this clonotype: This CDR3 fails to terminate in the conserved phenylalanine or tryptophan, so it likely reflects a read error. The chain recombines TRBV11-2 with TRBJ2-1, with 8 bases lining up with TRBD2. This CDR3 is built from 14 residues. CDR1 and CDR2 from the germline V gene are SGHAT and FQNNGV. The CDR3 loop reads CVSSLDGGTSGQFL. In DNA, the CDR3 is TGTGTCAGCAGCTTAGATGGGGGGACTAGTGGGCAGTTCTTA.

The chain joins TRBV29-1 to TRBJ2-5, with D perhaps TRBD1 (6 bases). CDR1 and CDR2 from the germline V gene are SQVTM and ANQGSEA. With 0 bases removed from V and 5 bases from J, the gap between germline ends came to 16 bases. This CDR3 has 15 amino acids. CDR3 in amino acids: CSVEDPKGVQETQYF. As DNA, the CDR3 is TGCAGCGTTGAAGACCCAAAGGGGGTTCAGGAGACCCAGTACTTC.

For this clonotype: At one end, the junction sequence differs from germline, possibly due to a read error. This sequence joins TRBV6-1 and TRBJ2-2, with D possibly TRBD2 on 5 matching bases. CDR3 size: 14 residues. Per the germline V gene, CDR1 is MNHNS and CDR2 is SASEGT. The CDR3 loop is CASSIGGNTGELLF. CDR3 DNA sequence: TGTGCCAGCAGTATTGGTGGGAACACCGGGGAGCTGCTTTTT.

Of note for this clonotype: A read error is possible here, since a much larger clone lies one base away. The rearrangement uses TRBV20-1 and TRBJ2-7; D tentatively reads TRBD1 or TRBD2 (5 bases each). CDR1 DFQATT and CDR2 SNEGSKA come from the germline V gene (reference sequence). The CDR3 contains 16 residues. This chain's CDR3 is CRATSRSGGRLGEQYF. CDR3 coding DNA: TGCCGTGCGACTTCCCGTAGTGGGGGAAGGTTGGGCGAGCAGTACTTC.

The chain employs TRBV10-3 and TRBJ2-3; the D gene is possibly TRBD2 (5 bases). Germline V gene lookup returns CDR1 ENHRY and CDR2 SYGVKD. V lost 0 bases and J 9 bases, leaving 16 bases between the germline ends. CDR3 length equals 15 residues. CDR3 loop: CAISESIEGFKTQYF. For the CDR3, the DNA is TGTGCCATCAGTGAGTCGATTGAGGGCTTTAAGACGCAGTATTTT.

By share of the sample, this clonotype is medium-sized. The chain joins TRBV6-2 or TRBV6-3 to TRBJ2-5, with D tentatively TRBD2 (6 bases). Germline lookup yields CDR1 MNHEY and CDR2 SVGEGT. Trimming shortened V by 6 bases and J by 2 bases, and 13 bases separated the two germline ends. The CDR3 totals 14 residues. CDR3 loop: CASSRGAGQETQYF. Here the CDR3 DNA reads TGTGCCAGCAGCCGCGGGGCAGGTCAAGAGACCCAGTACTTC.

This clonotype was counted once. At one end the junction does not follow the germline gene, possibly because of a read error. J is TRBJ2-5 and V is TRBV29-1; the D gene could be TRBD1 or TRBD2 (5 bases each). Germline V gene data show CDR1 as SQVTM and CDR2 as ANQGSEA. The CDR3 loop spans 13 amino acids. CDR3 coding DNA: TGCAGTGTCGACCGGGGCCACCAAGAGACCCAGAACTTC. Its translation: CSVDRGHQETQNF.

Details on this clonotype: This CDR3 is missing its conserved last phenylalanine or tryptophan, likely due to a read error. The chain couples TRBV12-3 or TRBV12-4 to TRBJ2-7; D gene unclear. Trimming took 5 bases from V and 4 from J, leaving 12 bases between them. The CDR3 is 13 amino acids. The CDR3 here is CASSPSGVYEQYL. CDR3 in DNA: TGTGCCAGCAGTCCCTCAGGTGTTTACGAGCAGTACTTA.

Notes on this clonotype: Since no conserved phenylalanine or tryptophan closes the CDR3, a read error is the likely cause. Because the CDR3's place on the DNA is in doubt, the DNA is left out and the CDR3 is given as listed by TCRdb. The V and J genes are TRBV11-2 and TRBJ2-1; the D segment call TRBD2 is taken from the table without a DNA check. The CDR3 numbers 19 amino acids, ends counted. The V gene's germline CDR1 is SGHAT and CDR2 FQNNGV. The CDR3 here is CASSLDYLAGAPRWDERFL.